This T cell receptor beta chain was identified during a study of cytomegalovirus exposure and HLA in healthy donors. In the study overall: According to later analysis, the same platform produced the roughly 110 validation and about 700 first-cohort repertoires.

For this clone: The antigen is unknown.

Using immunoSEQ multiplex PCR, the repertoire was profiled, and TCRdb retains in-frame clones only, with some absent. There are about 170,000 clones in the sample; 85% to 90% occur only once, and approximately 1.4% lies in the top ten. V was trimmed by 0 bases and J by 5 bases, leaving 16 bases between them. Germline assignment: CDR1 MNHEY and CDR2 SVGAGI. The length of the CDR3 is 16 residues. Broader study findings: It was 150 to 200 TCR beta chains that were listed as cytomegalovirus-associated.

The sequenced material came from PBMCs. This rearrangement joins TRBV6-5 to TRBJ1-2, with D possibly being TRBD1 (6 bases). This TCR came from a woman aged 25 to 39 in good health and CMV-seronegative. In DNA, the CDR3 is TGTGCCAGCAGTTACTCAAGCGGGGGGGCTCGATATGGCTACACCTTC. As protein: CASSYSSGGARYGYTF.